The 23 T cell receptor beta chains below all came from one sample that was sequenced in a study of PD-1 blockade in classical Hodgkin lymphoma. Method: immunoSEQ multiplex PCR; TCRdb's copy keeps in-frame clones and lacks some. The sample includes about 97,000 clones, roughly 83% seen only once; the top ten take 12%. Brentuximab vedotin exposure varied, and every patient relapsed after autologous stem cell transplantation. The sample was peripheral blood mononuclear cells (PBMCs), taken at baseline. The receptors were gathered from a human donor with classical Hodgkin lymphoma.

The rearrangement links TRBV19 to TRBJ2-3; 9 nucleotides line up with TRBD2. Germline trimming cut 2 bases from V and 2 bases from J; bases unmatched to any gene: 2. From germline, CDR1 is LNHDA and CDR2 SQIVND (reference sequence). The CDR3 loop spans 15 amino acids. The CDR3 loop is CASSIMGLATDTQYF. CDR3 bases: TGTGCCAGTAGTATAATGGGACTAGCCACAGATACGCAGTATTTT.

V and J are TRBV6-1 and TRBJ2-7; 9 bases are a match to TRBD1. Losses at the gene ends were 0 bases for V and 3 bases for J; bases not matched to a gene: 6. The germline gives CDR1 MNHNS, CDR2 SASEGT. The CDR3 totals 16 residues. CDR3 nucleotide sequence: TGTGCCAGCAGTGAAGCGAGCGGACAGGGGATCTACGAGCAGTACTTC. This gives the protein CASSEASGQGIYEQYF.

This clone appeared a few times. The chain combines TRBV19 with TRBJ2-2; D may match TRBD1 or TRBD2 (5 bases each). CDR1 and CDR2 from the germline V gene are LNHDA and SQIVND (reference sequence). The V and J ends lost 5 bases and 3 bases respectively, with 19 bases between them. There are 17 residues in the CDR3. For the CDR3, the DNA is TGTGCCAGTAGTTCCAACCGGGACGTTGGAGACACCGGGGAGCTGTTTTTT. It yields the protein CASSSNRDVGDTGELFF.

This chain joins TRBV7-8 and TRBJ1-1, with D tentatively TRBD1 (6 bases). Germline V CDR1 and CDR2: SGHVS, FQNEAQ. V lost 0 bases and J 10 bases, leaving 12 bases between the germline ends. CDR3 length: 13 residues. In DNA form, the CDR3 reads TGTGCCAGCAGCTTAGCGAACAGGGAAGGAGCTTTCTTT. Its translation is CASSLANREGAFF.

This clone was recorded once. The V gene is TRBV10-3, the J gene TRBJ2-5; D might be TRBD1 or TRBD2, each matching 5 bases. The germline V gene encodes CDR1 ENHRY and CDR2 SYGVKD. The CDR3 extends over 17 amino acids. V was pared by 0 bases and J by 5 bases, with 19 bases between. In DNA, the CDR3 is TGTGCCATCAGTGAGTCACCCGGGACGTCCAACGATGAGACCCAGTACTTC. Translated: CAISESPGTSNDETQYF.

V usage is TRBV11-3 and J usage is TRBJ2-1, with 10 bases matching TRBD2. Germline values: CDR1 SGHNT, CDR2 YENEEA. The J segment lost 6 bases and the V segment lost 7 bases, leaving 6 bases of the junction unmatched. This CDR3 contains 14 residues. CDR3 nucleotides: TGTGCCAGCACCGTTCTAGCGGGGGCCAATGAGCAGTTCTTC. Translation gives CASTVLAGANEQFF. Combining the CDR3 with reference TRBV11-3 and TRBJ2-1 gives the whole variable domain EAGVVQSPRYKIIEKKQPVAFWCNPISGHNTLYWYLQNLGQGPELLIRYENEEAVDDSQLPKDRFSAERLKGVDSTLKIQPAELGDSAVYLCASTVLAGANEQFFGPGTRLTVL.

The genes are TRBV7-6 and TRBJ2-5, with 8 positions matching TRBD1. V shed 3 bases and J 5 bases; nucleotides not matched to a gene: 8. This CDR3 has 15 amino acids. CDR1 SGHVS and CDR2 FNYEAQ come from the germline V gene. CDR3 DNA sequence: TGTGCCAGCAGCTTGGTAGGACAGGGTGGGGAGACCCAGTACTTC. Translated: CASSLVGQGGETQYF.

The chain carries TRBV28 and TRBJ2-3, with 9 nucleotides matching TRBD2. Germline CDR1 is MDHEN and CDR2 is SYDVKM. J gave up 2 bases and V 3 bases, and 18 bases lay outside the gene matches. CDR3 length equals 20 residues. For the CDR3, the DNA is TGTGCCAGCAGTTTCGGGTCGATGGTTGGGACTAGCAGATACACAGATACGCAGTATTTT. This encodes CASSFGSMVGTSRYTDTQYF. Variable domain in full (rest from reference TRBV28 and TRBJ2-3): DVKVTQSSRYLVKRTGEKVFLECVQDMDHENMFWYRQDPGLGLRLIYFSYDVKMKEKGDIPEGYSVSREKKERFSLILESASTNQTSMYLCASSFGSMVGTSRYTDTQYFGPGTRLTVL.

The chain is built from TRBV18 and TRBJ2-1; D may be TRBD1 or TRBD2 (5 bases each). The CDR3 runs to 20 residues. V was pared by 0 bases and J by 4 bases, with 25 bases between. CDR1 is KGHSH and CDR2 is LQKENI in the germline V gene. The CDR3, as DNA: TGTGCCAGCTCACCACCAGGCCAGGGTGGTGGGCCGGGGATGTACAATGAGCAGTTCTTC. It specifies CASSPPGQGGGPGMYNEQFF.

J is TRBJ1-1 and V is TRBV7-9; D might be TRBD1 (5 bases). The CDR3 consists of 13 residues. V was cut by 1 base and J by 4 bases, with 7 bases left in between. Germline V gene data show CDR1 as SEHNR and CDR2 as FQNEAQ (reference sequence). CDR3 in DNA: TGTGCCAGCAGCTTAGAGACAGTCACTGAAGCTTTCTTT. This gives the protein CASSLETVTEAFF.

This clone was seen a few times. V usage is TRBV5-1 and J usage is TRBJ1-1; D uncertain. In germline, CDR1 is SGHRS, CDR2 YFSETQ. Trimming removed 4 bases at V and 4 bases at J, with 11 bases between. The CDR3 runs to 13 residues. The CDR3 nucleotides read TGCGCCAGCAGCCCCGGGAAGGGCACTGAAGCTTTCTTT. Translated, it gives CASSPGKGTEAFF.

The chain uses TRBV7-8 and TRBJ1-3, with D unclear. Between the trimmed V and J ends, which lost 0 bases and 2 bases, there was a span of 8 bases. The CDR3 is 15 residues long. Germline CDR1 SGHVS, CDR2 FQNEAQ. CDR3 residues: CASSLAAGTGNTIYF. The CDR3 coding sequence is TGTGCCAGCAGCTTAGCAGCGGGGACTGGAAACACCATATATTTT.

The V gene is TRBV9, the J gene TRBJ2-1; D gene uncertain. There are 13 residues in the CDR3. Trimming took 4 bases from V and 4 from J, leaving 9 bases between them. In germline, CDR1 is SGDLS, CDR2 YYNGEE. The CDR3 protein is CASSFSMYNEQFF. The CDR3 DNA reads TGTGCCAGCAGCTTTTCCATGTACAATGAGCAGTTCTTC.

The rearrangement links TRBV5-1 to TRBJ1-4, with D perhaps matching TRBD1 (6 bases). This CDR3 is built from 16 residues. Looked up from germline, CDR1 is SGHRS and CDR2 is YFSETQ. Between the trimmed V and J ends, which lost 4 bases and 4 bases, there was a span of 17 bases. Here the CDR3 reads CASSRVGGQNNEKLFF. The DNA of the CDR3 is TGCGCCAGCAGCCGAGTCGGGGGGCAGAATAATGAAAAACTGTTTTTT.

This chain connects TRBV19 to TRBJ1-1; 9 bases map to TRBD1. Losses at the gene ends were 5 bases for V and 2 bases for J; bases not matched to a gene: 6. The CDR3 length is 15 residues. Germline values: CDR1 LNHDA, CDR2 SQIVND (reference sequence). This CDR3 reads CASSPRDRDNTEAFF. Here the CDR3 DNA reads TGTGCCAGTAGTCCCCGGGACAGGGACAACACTGAAGCTTTCTTT.

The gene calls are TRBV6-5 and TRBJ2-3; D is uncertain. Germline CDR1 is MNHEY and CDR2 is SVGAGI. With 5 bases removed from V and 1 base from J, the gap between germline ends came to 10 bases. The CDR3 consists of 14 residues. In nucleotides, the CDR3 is TGTGCCAGCAGTCTAACCTCAGGCACAGATACGCAGTATTTT. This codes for CASSLTSGTDTQYF.

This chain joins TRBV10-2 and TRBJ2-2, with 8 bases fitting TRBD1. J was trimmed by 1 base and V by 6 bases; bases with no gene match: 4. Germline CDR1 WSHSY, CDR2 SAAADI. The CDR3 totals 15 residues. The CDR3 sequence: CASRGTGLNTGELFF. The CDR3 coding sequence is TGCGCCAGCAGGGGGACAGGACTGAACACCGGGGAGCTGTTTTTT.

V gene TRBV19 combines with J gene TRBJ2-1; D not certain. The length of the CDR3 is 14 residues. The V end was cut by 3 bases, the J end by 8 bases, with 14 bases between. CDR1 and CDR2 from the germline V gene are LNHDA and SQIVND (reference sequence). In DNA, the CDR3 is TGTGCCAGTAGTATCGGAGTAGTTGCGGATGAGCAGTTCTTC. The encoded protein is CASSIGVVADEQFF.

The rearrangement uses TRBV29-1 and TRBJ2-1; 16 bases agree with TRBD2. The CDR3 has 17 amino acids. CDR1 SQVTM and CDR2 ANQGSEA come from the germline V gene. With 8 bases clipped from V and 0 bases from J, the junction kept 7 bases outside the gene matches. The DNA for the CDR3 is TGCAGCTCCGAGGGACTAGCGGGAGGGTACTCCTACAATGAGCAGTTCTTC. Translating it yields CSSEGLAGGYSYNEQFF.

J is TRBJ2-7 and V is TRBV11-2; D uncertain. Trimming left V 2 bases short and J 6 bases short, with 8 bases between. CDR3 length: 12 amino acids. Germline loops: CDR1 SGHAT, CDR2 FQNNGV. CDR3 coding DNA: TGTGCCAGCAGCTTAAGAGTGGGCGAGCAGTACTTC. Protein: CASSLRVGEQYF.

The CDR3 DNA follows: TGTGCCAGCAGCCAGACTAGCGGGAGGCCCGAGCAGTTCTTC. It yields the protein CASSQTSGRPEQFF. The chain couples TRBV5-4 to TRBJ2-1; 13 nucleotides line up with TRBD2. The CDR3 totals 14 residues. V shed 4 bases and J 10 bases; nucleotides not matched to a gene: 5. The germline V gene encodes CDR1 SGHNT and CDR2 YYREEE (reference sequence).

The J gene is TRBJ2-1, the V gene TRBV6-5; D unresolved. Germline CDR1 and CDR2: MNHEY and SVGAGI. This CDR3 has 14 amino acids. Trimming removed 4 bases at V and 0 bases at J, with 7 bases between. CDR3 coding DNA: TGTGCCAGCAGTTCCCTCGGCTCCTACAATGAGCAGTTCTTC. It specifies CASSSLGSYNEQFF.

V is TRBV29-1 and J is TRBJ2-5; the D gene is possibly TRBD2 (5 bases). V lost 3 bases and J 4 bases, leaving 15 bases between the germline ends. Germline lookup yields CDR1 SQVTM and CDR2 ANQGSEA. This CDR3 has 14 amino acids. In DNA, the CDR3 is TGCAGCGTTGATGAGGGAGCGTCAATAGAGACCCAGTACTTC. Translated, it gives CSVDEGASIETQYF.